Below, 9 T cell receptor beta chains from the same sample are listed, as sequenced in a study of blood T cell repertoires in COVID-19. Clones were sequenced by immunoSEQ multiplex PCR, and TCRdb holds only the in-frame ones, with some missing. The sample carries some 70,000 clones, over 75% recorded once. Material: peripheral blood. Receptors were obtained from a man aged 45-60 years with active COVID-19.

The chain couples TRBV5-8 to TRBJ1-1; D gene uncertain. Trimming removed 0 bases at V and 8 bases at J, with 5 bases between. CDR1 and CDR2 (germline): SGHTS, YDEGEE. The CDR3 is 11 amino acids. The CDR3 sequence: CASSLGAEAFF. The CDR3 DNA reads TGTGCCAGCAGCTTGGGTGCGGAAGCTTTCTTT.

The rearrangement joins TRBV7-8 to TRBJ1-5, with 10 bases lining up with TRBD1. The ends lost 5 bases at V and 0 bases at J; junction bases unmatched: 19. The CDR3 has 21 residues. Looked up from germline, CDR1 is SGHVS and CDR2 is FQNEAQ. CDR3 nucleotide sequence: TGTGCCAGCAGCCCGGGGGGCTCCGGGACAGGGGTCCTCTATAGCAATCAGCCCCAGCATTTT. The encoded protein is CASSPGGSGTGVLYSNQPQHF.

The chain recombines TRBV2 with TRBJ1-5; 7 bases line up with TRBD1. This CDR3 is built from 15 residues. CDR1 and CDR2 (germline): SNHLY, FYNNEI. J lost 1 base, V lost 8 bases, and 8 bases had no gene match. DNA for the CDR3: TGTGCCAGCGGACGACAGGGAGGAAGCAATCAGCCCCAGCATTTT. It encodes CASGRQGGSNQPQHF.

This sequence joins TRBV24-1 and TRBJ2-3; D unresolved. The V end was cut by 4 bases, the J end by 1 base, with 8 bases between. CDR3 length: 14 amino acids. Per the germline V gene, CDR1 is KGHDR and CDR2 is SFDVKD. CDR3 amino acids: CATSDASGTDTQYF. The CDR3 region has the DNA TGTGCCACCAGTGACGCAAGCGGCACAGATACGCAGTATTTT.

The rearrangement links TRBV19 to TRBJ1-2; tentative D call: TRBD1 (6 bases). Trimming stripped 4 bases from V and 7 bases from J, with 7 bases between. The CDR3 runs 11 residues. CDR1 is LNHDA and CDR2 is SQIVND in the germline V gene (reference sequence). CDR3 region: CASSNRVGYTF. The CDR3 region has the DNA TGTGCCAGTAGTAACAGGGTTGGCTACACCTTC.

This rearrangement joins TRBV3-1 (or the pseudogene TRBV3-2) to TRBJ2-1; TRBD2 aligns across 7 bases. CDR3 length equals 15 residues. Germline V gene sequence: CDR1 LGHDT, CDR2 YNNKEL (reference sequence). The junction had 8 bases not matched to a gene; V was cut back by 5 bases and J by 4 bases. The CDR3, as DNA: TGTGCCAGCAGCGGGATAAGCGGGACTTACAATGAGCAGTTCTTC. It encodes CASSGISGTYNEQFF.

The chain couples TRBV6-6 to TRBJ1-1; D gene unclear. V dropped 6 bases and J dropped 4 bases, with 9 bases sitting between them. Germline CDR1 MNHNY, CDR2 SVGAGI (reference sequence). The CDR3 covers 12 residues. In DNA, the CDR3 is TGTGCCAGCAGCCCCGGTTCCACTGAAGCTTTCTTT. Translation: CASSPGSTEAFF.

The rearrangement links TRBV5-8 to TRBJ2-5; 10 nucleotides agree with TRBD1. The CDR3 covers 14 residues. Germline V CDR1 and CDR2: SGHTS, YDEGEE. Germline trimming cut 4 bases from V and 6 bases from J; bases unmatched to any gene: 6. DNA for the CDR3: TGTGCCAGCAGCCCACGGACAGGGGGAAAGACCCAGTACTTC. Translating gives CASSPRTGGKTQYF.

The chain employs TRBV7-9 and TRBJ1-2, with D possibly being TRBD1 (6 bases). There are 14 residues in the CDR3. In germline, CDR1 is SEHNR, CDR2 FQNEAQ (reference sequence). V lost 5 bases and J 2 bases, leaving 12 bases between the germline ends. The CDR3 reads CASSPLGQNYGYTF. CDR3 in DNA: TGTGCCAGCAGCCCGTTGGGACAAAACTATGGCTACACCTTC. Supplemented by reference TRBV7-9 and TRBJ1-2, the full variable domain reads DTGVSQNPRHKITKRGQNVTFRCDPISEHNRLYWYRQTLGQGPEFLTYFQNEAQLEKSRLLSDRFSAERPKGSFSTLEIQRTEQGDSAMYLCASSPLGQNYGYTFGSGTRLTVV.